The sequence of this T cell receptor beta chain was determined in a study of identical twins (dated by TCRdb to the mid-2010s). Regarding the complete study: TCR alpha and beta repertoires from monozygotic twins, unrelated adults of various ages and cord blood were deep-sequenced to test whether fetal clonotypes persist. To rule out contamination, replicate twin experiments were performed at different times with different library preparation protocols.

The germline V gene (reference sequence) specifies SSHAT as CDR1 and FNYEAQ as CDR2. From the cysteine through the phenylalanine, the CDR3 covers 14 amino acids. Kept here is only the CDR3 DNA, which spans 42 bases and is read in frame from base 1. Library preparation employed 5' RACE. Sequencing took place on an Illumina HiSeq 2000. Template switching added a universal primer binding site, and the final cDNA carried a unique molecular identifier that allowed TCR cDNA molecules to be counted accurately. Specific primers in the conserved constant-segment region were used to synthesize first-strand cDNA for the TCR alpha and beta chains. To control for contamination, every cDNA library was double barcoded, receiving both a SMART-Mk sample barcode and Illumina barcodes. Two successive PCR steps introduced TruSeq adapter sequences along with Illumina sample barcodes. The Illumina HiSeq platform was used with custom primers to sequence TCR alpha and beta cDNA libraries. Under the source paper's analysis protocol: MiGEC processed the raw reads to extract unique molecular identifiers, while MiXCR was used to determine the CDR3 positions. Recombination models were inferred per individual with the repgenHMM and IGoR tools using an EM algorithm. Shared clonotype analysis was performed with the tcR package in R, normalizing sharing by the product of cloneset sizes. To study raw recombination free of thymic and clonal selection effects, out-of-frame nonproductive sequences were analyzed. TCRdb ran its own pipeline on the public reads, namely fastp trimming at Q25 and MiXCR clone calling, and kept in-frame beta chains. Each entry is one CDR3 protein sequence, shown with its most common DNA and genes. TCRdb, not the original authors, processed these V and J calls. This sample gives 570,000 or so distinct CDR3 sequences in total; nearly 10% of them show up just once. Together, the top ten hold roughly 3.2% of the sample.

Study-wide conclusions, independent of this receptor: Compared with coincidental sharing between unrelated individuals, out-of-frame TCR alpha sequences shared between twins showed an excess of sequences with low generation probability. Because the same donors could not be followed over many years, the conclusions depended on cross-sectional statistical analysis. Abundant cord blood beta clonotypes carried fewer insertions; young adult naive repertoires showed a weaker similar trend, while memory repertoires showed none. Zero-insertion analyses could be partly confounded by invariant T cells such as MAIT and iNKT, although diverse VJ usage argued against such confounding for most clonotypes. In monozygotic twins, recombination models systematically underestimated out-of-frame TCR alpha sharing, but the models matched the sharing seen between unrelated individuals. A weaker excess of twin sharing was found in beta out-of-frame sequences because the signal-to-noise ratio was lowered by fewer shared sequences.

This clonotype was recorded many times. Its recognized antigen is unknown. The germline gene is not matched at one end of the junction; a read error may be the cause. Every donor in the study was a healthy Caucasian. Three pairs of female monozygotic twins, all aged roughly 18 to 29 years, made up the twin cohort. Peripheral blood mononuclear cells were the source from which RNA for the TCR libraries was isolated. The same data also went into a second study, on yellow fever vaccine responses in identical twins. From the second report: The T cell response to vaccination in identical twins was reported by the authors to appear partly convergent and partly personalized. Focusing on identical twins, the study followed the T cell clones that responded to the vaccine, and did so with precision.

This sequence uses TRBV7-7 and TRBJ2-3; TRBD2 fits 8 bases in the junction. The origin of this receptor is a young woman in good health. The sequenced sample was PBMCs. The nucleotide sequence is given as TGTGCTAGCAGCTTGGGACTAGACTCAGATACGCAGTATTTT. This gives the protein CASSLGLDSDTQYF.